A single sample is the source of the 25 T cell receptor beta chains below, sequenced in a study of lymphopenia after photon versus proton radiotherapy (dated by TCRdb to between 2017 and 2020). The library was obtained by the immunoSEQ multiplex PCR assay. Held by TCRdb, this immuneACCESS table contains in-frame sequences only and omits some clones. Under half of the omission traces to an unresolved V gene where checked; the cause of the rest is unknown. This sample comprises approximately 24,000 clones, over 85% of them detected only once. Under 0.9% of the sample rests with the top ten. The specimen was peripheral blood, collected from a patient treated with photon-based radiotherapy. The receptors originated from a woman between 50 and 59 years old with cholangiocarcinoma.

CDR3 residues: CASSFERQGIEETQYF. The CDR3 DNA is TGTGCCAGCAGCTTTGAGAGGCAGGGGATCGAAGAGACCCAGTACTTC. V is TRBV11-2 and J is TRBJ2-5, with a tentative D call TRBD1 (6 bases). CDR3 length: 16 residues. Germline CDR1 is SGHAT and CDR2 is FQNNGV. V dropped 3 bases and J dropped 3 bases, with 17 bases sitting between them.

The V gene is TRBV5-1, the J gene TRBJ1-1, with D maybe TRBD1 (5 bases). CDR3 length: 12 amino acids. CDR1 is SGHRS, CDR2 YFSETQ, per germline. The V and J ends lost 1 base and 7 bases respectively, with 8 bases between them. CDR3 protein: CASSLTGGEAFF. The CDR3 DNA is TGCGCCAGCAGCTTGACGGGGGGTGAAGCTTTCTTT.

This clone was seen more than once but under ten times. V gene TRBV7-8 combines with J gene TRBJ2-7, with 8 nucleotides matching TRBD1. There are 14 residues in the CDR3. Germline V gene lookup returns CDR1 SGHVS and CDR2 FQNEAQ. The V segment lost 5 bases and the J segment 3 bases; nucleotides outside the gene matches: 6. This CDR3 is CASSPPDRVYEQYF. For the CDR3, the DNA is TGTGCCAGCAGCCCCCCGGACAGGGTCTACGAGCAGTACTTC.

The CDR3 DNA reads as TGTGCCATCAGTGCGGGGGGCCACGGGGGAACTGAAGCTTTCTTT. Translation gives CAISAGGHGGTEAFF. This chain links TRBV10-3 with TRBJ1-1; perhaps TRBD1 as D (6 bases). Germline CDR1 is ENHRY and CDR2 is SYGVKD. V was shortened by 4 bases and J by 5 bases, with 17 bases between the two germline ends. There are 15 residues in the CDR3.

The rearrangement joins TRBV6-6 to TRBJ2-7; D is uncertain. Trimming left V 5 bases short and J 8 bases short, with 13 bases between. Germline CDR1 and CDR2: MNHNY and SVGAGI (reference sequence). This CDR3 has 12 residues. CDR3 bases: TGTGCCAGCAGTCGGCACTTTCTCCAGCAGTACTTC. Translation: CASSRHFLQQYF.

V and J are TRBV7-9 and TRBJ1-1; 9 bases align to TRBD1. The CDR3 sequence is 15 residues long. The V gene end was trimmed by 5 bases and the J gene end by 4 bases; junction bases not matched to a gene: 8. In germline, CDR1 is SEHNR, CDR2 FQNEAQ (reference sequence). This chain's CDR3 is CASSPSGTGFTEAFF. CDR3 DNA sequence: TGTGCCAGCAGCCCATCCGGGACAGGGTTCACTGAAGCTTTCTTT.

CDR3 region: CSAEGSGPDEQYF. The CDR3 DNA reads TGCAGCGCCGAAGGGTCTGGTCCCGACGAGCAGTACTTC. The V call is TRBV29-1, the J call TRBJ2-7; D unresolved. V lost 7 bases and J 5 bases, leaving 18 bases between the germline ends. The CDR3 loop spans 13 amino acids. Germline V gene sequence: CDR1 SQVTM, CDR2 ANQGSEA.

The chain couples TRBV5-5 to TRBJ1-1; 10 bases agree with TRBD1. The ends lost 4 bases at V and 4 bases at J; junction bases unmatched: 7. The germline V gene has CDR1 SGHKS and CDR2 YYEKEE (reference sequence). The CDR3 totals 15 residues. CDR3 nucleotide sequence: TGTGCCAGCAGCGGACGACAGGGGGCGAGCACTGAAGCTTTCTTT. As protein: CASSGRQGASTEAFF.

The chain uses TRBV10-3 and TRBJ2-3, with 13 bases fitting TRBD2. CDR3 length: 16 residues. V gave up 7 bases and J gave up 1 base; unmatched junction bases: 5. CDR1 is ENHRY, CDR2 SYGVKD, per germline. DNA of the CDR3: TGTGCCATCAACCCTACTAGCGGGGGGGGCACAGATACGCAGTATTTT. Amino acid sequence: CAINPTSGGGTDTQYF.

The V and J genes are TRBV11-2 and TRBJ1-2; D uncertain. The CDR3 spans 14 residues. Trimming took off 3 bases at V and 14 bases at J, with 22 bases between the two ends. Germline CDR1 SGHAT, CDR2 FQNNGV. The CDR3 is CASSLNTLNYRWTF. In DNA form, the CDR3 reads TGTGCCAGCAGCTTGAACACCCTCAACTATCGCTGGACCTTC.

The chain recombines TRBV7-2 with TRBJ1-2; TRBD1 agrees at 10 bases. The CDR3 contains 13 residues. The V gene end was trimmed by 6 bases and the J gene end by 4 bases; junction bases not matched to a gene: 2. Per germline, CDR1 SGHTA and CDR2 FQGNSA. The CDR3 DNA sequence: TGTGCCAGCAGGGGGACAGGGGTCTATGGCTACACCTTC. Amino acid sequence: CASRGTGVYGYTF.

The genes are TRBV10-3 and TRBJ1-4; weak D call: TRBD1 (6 bases). This CDR3 is 16 amino acids long. Germline lookup yields CDR1 ENHRY and CDR2 SYGVKD. V was clipped by 3 bases and J by 5 bases, with 16 bases between them. CDR3 amino acids: CAISDSRGGLNEKLFF. CDR3 nucleotides: TGTGCCATCAGTGACTCTCGAGGGGGGTTGAATGAAAAACTGTTTTTT.

This chain links TRBV19 with TRBJ2-7; D is possibly TRBD1 (6 bases). Germline CDR1 LNHDA, CDR2 SQIVND (reference sequence). CDR3 size: 16 residues. Trimming left V 2 bases short and J 3 bases short, with 17 bases between. The CDR3 reads CASSIYGRQANYEQYF. The CDR3 DNA reads as TGTGCCAGTAGTATATATGGGCGACAGGCGAACTACGAGCAGTACTTC.

This chain uses TRBV11-2 with TRBJ2-1; D is ambiguous. This CDR3 is 15 amino acids long. V was pared by 7 bases and J by 0 bases, with 13 bases between. Germline CDR1 and CDR2: SGHAT and FQNNGV. CDR3: CASNSPEHSYNEQFF. CDR3 nucleotide sequence: TGTGCCAGCAACTCTCCAGAGCACTCCTACAATGAGCAGTTCTTC. The full variable domain, its missing parts supplied by reference TRBV11-2 and TRBJ2-1, is EAGVAQSPRYKIIEKRQSVAFWCNPISGHATLYWYQQILGQGPKLLIQFQNNGVVDDSQLPKDRFSAERLKGVDSTLKIQPAKLEDSAVYLCASNSPEHSYNEQFFGPGTRLTVL.

This clone was recorded a few times. Its ends do not fully match the called genes, so a read error is possible. The chain uses TRBV7-9 and TRBJ2-7; TRBD2 is a possible D gene (5 bases). The CDR3 consists of 14 residues. The germline gives CDR1 SEHNR, CDR2 FQNEAQ (reference sequence). Here the CDR3 DNA reads TGTGCCAGCAGCCCCCAATCGGGAACAGTCCGTACATCCTTC. Amino acid sequence: CASSPQSGTVRTSF.

With respect to this clone: One junction end does not reproduce the germline sequence, and a read error may be involved. The rearrangement links TRBV7-7 to TRBJ2-2; D tentatively reads TRBD1 or TRBD2 (6 bases each). This CDR3 spans 15 amino acids. The germline CDR1 and CDR2 sequences are SSHAT and FNYEAQ (reference sequence). As DNA, the CDR3 is TGTGCTAGCAGCTTAACGGGGGCGAGGACCGGGGAGCTGTTTTTT. Translation gives CASSLTGARTGELFF.

The gene calls are TRBV7-9 and TRBJ1-2, with D uncertain. Trimming pared 11 bases from V and 1 base from J, leaving 11 bases between. Per germline, CDR1 SEHNR and CDR2 FQNEAQ (reference sequence). There are 12 residues in the CDR3. The DNA for the CDR3 is TGTGCCGCCAGCCAGGTTAACTATGGCTACACCTTC. Translation: CAASQVNYGYTF. The whole variable domain, filled in from reference TRBV7-9 and TRBJ1-2, reads DTGVSQNPRHKITKRGQNVTFRCDPISEHNRLYWYRQTLGQGPEFLTYFQNEAQLEKSRLLSDRFSAERPKGSFSTLEIQRTEQGDSAMYLCAASQVNYGYTFGSGTRLTVV.

CDR3 coding DNA: TGTGCCAGCAGTGAAAGACAGGGCCATGGCTACACCTTC. It codes for CASSERQGHGYTF. The rearrangement uses TRBV6-1 and TRBJ1-2, with 7 bases matching TRBD1. The V gene's germline CDR1 is MNHNS and CDR2 SASEGT. Germline trimming cut 2 bases from V and 6 bases from J; bases unmatched to any gene: 3. CDR3 length: 13 residues.

V and J are TRBV6-5 and TRBJ1-2; D might be TRBD1 (5 bases). The length of the CDR3 is 15 residues. CDR1 is MNHEY, CDR2 SVGAGI, per germline. Trimming removed 8 bases at V and 3 bases at J, with 19 bases between. The CDR3 DNA follows: TGTGCCAGCGGGACGAGGTATGGGGACGACTATGGCTACACCTTC. It codes for CASGTRYGDDYGYTF.

This chain uses TRBV4-1 with TRBJ1-2, with D possibly TRBD1 on 6 matching bases. The V and J ends lost 0 bases and 3 bases respectively, with 8 bases between them. The germline V gene encodes CDR1 MGHRA and CDR2 YSYEKL. The CDR3 contains 14 residues. The CDR3 sequence: CASSQEGHHYGYTF. The CDR3 region has the DNA TGCGCCAGCAGCCAAGAGGGACACCACTATGGCTACACCTTC.

This chain links TRBV7-2 with TRBJ2-2; the D call may be TRBD1 or TRBD2 (5 bases each). The CDR3 consists of 16 residues. The germline V gene encodes CDR1 SGHTA and CDR2 FQGNSA. V was cut by 1 base and J by 4 bases, with 13 bases left in between. The CDR3 sequence is CASSLVGTDTTGELFF. Here the CDR3 DNA reads TGTGCCAGCAGCTTAGTCGGGACCGATACCACCGGGGAGCTGTTTTTT.

This chain uses TRBV2 with TRBJ2-7; no firm D call. Germline V gene sequence: CDR1 SNHLY, CDR2 FYNNEI. The CDR3 sequence is 14 residues long. Trimming left V 2 bases short and J 4 bases short, with 12 bases between. The DNA for the CDR3 is TGTGCCAGCAGTGAACGCCTTGGTCCTTACGAGCAGTACTTC. The encoded protein is CASSERLGPYEQYF.

The chain employs TRBV5-1 and TRBJ2-1; D could derive from TRBD1 or TRBD2 (5 bases each). V shed 5 bases and J shed 8 bases, with 14 bases lying between them. Per germline, CDR1 SGHRS and CDR2 YFSETQ. This CDR3 region has 13 residues. CDR3 residues: CASRYSQGHEQFF. The CDR3 DNA sequence: TGCGCCAGCAGGTACAGCCAGGGACATGAGCAGTTCTTC.

The chain joins TRBV7-9 to TRBJ2-3; 7 bases match TRBD2. V lost 3 bases and J lost 0; bases outside the gene matches: 3. The germline V gene has CDR1 SEHNR and CDR2 FQNEAQ (reference sequence). The length of the CDR3 is 15 residues. This chain's CDR3 is CASSFLGGSTDTQYF. CDR3 nucleotide sequence: TGTGCCAGCAGCTTCCTGGGGGGGAGCACAGATACGCAGTATTTT.

V gene TRBV7-6 combines with J gene TRBJ2-7; 7 nucleotides line up with TRBD1. This CDR3 is built from 13 residues. CDR1 and CDR2 (germline): SGHVS, FNYEAQ. This chain's CDR3 is CASSLVTGTAFNV. CDR3 in DNA: TGTGCCAGCAGCTTAGTAACGGGGACAGCCTTTAACGTC.